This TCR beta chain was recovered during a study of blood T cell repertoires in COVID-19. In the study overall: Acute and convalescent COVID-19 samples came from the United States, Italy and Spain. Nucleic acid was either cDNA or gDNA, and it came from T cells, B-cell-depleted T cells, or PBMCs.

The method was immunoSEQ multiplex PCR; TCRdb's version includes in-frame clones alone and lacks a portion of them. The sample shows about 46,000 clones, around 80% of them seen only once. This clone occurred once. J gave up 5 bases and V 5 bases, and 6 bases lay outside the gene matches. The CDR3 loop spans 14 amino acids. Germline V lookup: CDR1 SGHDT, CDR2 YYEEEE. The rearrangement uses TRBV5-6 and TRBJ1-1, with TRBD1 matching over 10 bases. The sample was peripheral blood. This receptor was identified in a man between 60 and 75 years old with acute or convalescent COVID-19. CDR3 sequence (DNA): TGTGCCAGCAGAAGGGACAGGGGACTAACTGAAGCTTTCTTT. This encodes CASRRDRGLTEAFF.